The 21 T cell receptor beta chains presented below share a single source sample, sequenced in a study of neurological immune-mediated disorders. TCRdb re-called the 5' RACE reads with MiXCR, one entry per CDR3 protein. This sample has roughly 27,000 distinct CDR3 sequences; roughly 21% occur once, and the top ten carry 16%. Specimen: PBMCs. These receptors were collected from a woman aged 60-75 years in good health.

The chain recombines TRBV5-1 with TRBJ2-7, with 10 bases that match TRBD2. The V and J ends lost 0 bases and 7 bases, in that order; junction bases with no gene match: 7. The CDR3 runs 15 residues. Germline loops: CDR1 SGHRS, CDR2 YFSETQ. The CDR3 protein is CASSLVASGSIEQYF. CDR3 nucleotides: TGCGCCAGCAGCTTGGTGGCTAGCGGGAGCATTGAGCAGTACTTC.

As to this clonotype: Compared with germline, one end of the junction differs, possibly owing to a read error. The V and J genes are TRBV5-1 and TRBJ2-2; D tentatively reads TRBD1 or TRBD2 (5 bases each). Germline CDR1 is SGHRS and CDR2 is YFSETQ. CDR3 length: 14 amino acids. CDR3 in amino acids: CSSILGENTGELFF. As DNA, the CDR3 is TGCTCCAGCATCTTGGGGGAGAACACCGGGGAGCTGTTTTTT.

This clonotype has at least ten counts. This rearrangement joins TRBV20-1 to TRBJ2-4, with 7 bases that match TRBD1. The germline CDR1 and CDR2 sequences are DFQATT and SNEGSKA (reference sequence). CDR3 size: 13 residues. Here the CDR3 DNA reads TGCTCTAGACAGGGTGTAGCCAAAAACATTCAGTACTTC. This sequence encodes CSRQGVAKNIQYF.

This clonotype was seen ten or more times. The J gene is TRBJ1-2, the V gene TRBV14; tentative D call: TRBD1 (5 bases). Trimming cost V 0 bases and J 4 bases, with 12 bases left between them. CDR1 SGHDN and CDR2 FVKESK come from the germline V gene. The CDR3 consists of 15 residues. The CDR3 region is CASSQDGRAGYGYTF. DNA of the CDR3: TGTGCCAGCAGCCAAGATGGCAGGGCCGGCTATGGCTACACCTTC.

The V and J genes are TRBV12-3 or TRBV12-4 and TRBJ2-7, with 10 bases identical to TRBD2. This CDR3 is built from 14 residues. V dropped 6 bases and J dropped 4; count of bases not matched to a gene: 6. The CDR3 spells CASSPRAGGYEQYF. In nucleotides, the CDR3 is TGTGCCAGCAGCCCCCGAGCGGGAGGGTACGAGCAGTACTTC.

This clonotype occurred a few times. The chain joins TRBV7-8 to TRBJ2-4, with a tentative D call TRBD1 (6 bases). Germline CDR1 and CDR2: SGHVS and FQNEAQ. The CDR3 extends over 16 amino acids. Trimming left V 0 bases short and J 5 bases short, with 14 bases between. The CDR3 protein is CASSLAEGGWQNIQYF. The CDR3 DNA reads as TGTGCCAGCAGCTTAGCGGAAGGGGGATGGCAAAACATTCAGTACTTC.

This clonotype was counted many times. The rearrangement joins TRBV10-3 to TRBJ2-3; no firm D call. Germline values: CDR1 ENHRY, CDR2 SYGVKD. The V end was cut by 3 bases, the J end by 1 base, with 11 bases between. This CDR3 is 15 amino acids long. The CDR3 reads CAISDPTGGTDTQYF. CDR3 nucleotide sequence: TGTGCCATCAGTGATCCCACCGGCGGCACAGATACGCAGTATTTT.

Ten or more counts support this clonotype. The CDR3 sequence is CASSLAEGQGYGYTF. The DNA for the CDR3 is TGCGCCAGCAGCTTGGCCGAGGGACAGGGCTATGGCTACACCTTC. This sequence joins TRBV5-1 and TRBJ1-2; TRBD1 aligns across 9 bases. V dropped 0 bases and J dropped 4; count of bases not matched to a gene: 4. This CDR3 has 15 residues. From germline, CDR1 is SGHRS and CDR2 YFSETQ. Full variable domain (remainder filled in from reference TRBV5-1 and TRBJ1-2): KAGVTQTPRYLIKTRGQQVTLSCSPISGHRSVSWYQQTPGQGLQFLFEYFSETQRNKGNFPGRFSGRQFSNSRSEMNVSTLELGDSALYLCASSLAEGQGYGYTFGSGTRLTVV.

This clonotype was counted at least ten times. The gene calls are TRBV5-1 and TRBJ2-3; D gene uncertain. The CDR3 is made up of 12 amino acids. CDR1 is SGHRS and CDR2 is YFSETQ in the germline V gene. Trimming shortened V by 0 bases and J by 6 bases, and 5 bases separated the two germline ends. CDR3 DNA sequence: TGCGCCAGCAGCTTGGCCGAGGATACGCAGTATTTT. The encoded protein is CASSLAEDTQYF. The whole variable domain, filled in from reference TRBV5-1 and TRBJ2-3, reads KAGVTQTPRYLIKTRGQQVTLSCSPISGHRSVSWYQQTPGQGLQFLFEYFSETQRNKGNFPGRFSGRQFSNSRSEMNVSTLELGDSALYLCASSLAEDTQYFGPGTRLTVL.

The chain employs TRBV12-3 or TRBV12-4 and TRBJ2-5; no clear D gene. The CDR3 has 13 amino acids. Between the trimmed V and J ends, which lost 2 bases and 3 bases, there was a span of 7 bases. This CDR3 is CASSLNGEETQYF. DNA for the CDR3: TGTGCCAGCAGTTTAAACGGAGAAGAGACCCAGTACTTC.

In this sample, this clonotype turned up many times. This chain links TRBV20-1 with TRBJ2-2, with a weak D call TRBD1 (6 bases). Germline V CDR1 and CDR2: DFQATT, SNEGSKA (reference sequence). This CDR3 comprises 16 residues. Trimming removed 1 base from V and 7 bases from J, with 19 bases in between. CDR3 sequence: CSARGAGPGDHGELFF. The CDR3 DNA reads TGCAGTGCTAGAGGTGCAGGGCCAGGGGATCACGGGGAGCTGTTTTTT.

This clonotype was picked up many times. The CDR3 region has the DNA TGTGCCAGCAGCTTGTACGGGGGGCGTCCCACCGGGGAGCTGTTTTTT. Its protein is CASSLYGGRPTGELFF. The chain has TRBV5-6 and TRBJ2-2; tentative D call: TRBD2 (7 bases). V was clipped by 1 base and J by 4 bases, with 14 bases between them. CDR1 is SGHDT, CDR2 YYEEEE, per germline. This CDR3 region has 16 residues.

There are many counts of this clonotype. Compared with germline, one end of the junction differs, possibly owing to a read error. The chain links TRBV7-3 to TRBJ2-7; D is possibly TRBD1 (6 bases). The CDR3 length is 9 residues. CDR1 and CDR2 from the germline V gene are SGHTA and FQGTGA. CDR3 DNA sequence: TGTGCCACAACAGGGCCAAGGAGCTTC. This encodes CATTGPRSF.

This clonotype was recorded a few times. The chain combines TRBV5-5 with TRBJ2-7, with D perhaps TRBD2 (7 bases). V lost 4 bases, J lost 4 bases, and 15 bases lay in between. The germline V gene encodes CDR1 SGHKS and CDR2 YYEKEE (reference sequence). This CDR3 is 14 amino acids long. The CDR3 DNA sequence: TGTGCCAGCAGCCCCGGCGGGGGCTTGTACGAGCAGTACTTC. It translates to CASSPGGGLYEQYF.

This clonotype was recorded many times. The chain employs TRBV11-2 and TRBJ2-1, with D tentatively TRBD1 (5 bases). Germline assignment: CDR1 SGHAT and CDR2 FQNNGV. The V end was cut by 1 base, the J end by 1 base, with 11 bases between. This CDR3 contains 16 residues. CDR3 region: CASSLAAGLSYNEQFF. The CDR3, as DNA: TGTGCCAGCAGCTTAGCGGCAGGGCTTTCCTACAATGAGCAGTTCTTC.

The V gene is TRBV10-3, the J gene TRBJ2-7, with TRBD1 matching over 7 bases. CDR1 is ENHRY, CDR2 SYGVKD, per germline. V shed 7 bases and J 2 bases; nucleotides not matched to a gene: 8. CDR3 size: 14 residues. The CDR3 here is CAIMGQTSAYEQYF. The CDR3 coding sequence is TGTGCCATCATGGGACAGACTTCCGCCTACGAGCAGTACTTC.

By share, this clonotype ranks as medium-sized. The rearrangement joins TRBV7-9 to TRBJ1-1, with D unresolved. Germline lookup yields CDR1 SEHNR and CDR2 FQNEAQ (reference sequence). V was cut by 2 bases and J by 2 bases, with 0 bases left in between. This CDR3 region has 11 residues. CDR3 coding DNA: TGTGCCAGCAGCTTAAACACTGAAGCTTTCTTT. This codes for CASSLNTEAFF.

This clonotype was observed at least ten times. The V and J genes are TRBV6-2 or TRBV6-3 and TRBJ2-5, with no clear D. Between the trimmed V and J ends, which lost 4 bases and 8 bases, there was a span of 20 bases. The CDR3 is 15 residues long. The germline V gene encodes CDR1 MNHEY and CDR2 SVGEGT. The CDR3 region has the DNA TGTGCCAGCAGTTCCGTGAGGATTTTTCCCACTACCCAGTACTTC. This codes for CASSSVRIFPTTQYF.

This clonotype was recorded at least ten times. The chain employs TRBV10-3 and TRBJ2-7; either TRBD1 or TRBD2 may fit D (5 bases each). CDR1 ENHRY and CDR2 SYGVKD come from the germline V gene. Between the trimmed V and J ends, which lost 10 bases and 3 bases, there was a span of 13 bases. CDR3 size: 12 residues. CDR3 bases: TGTGCCACCGGCTTGGGGGTCTACGAGCAGTACTTC. Encoded protein: CATGLGVYEQYF.

This clonotype was seen many times. The chain is built from TRBV5-1 and TRBJ2-7, with a tentative D call TRBD2 (6 bases). With 0 bases removed from V and 4 bases from J, the gap between germline ends came to 23 bases. The germline V gene has CDR1 SGHRS and CDR2 YFSETQ. The CDR3 runs to 18 residues. CDR3 DNA: TGCGCCAGCAGCTTGGGGGCGGGGAATCGAGCGGGCCTATACGAGCAGTACTTC. Translated: CASSLGAGNRAGLYEQYF.

Details on this clonotype: No DNA is shown, since the ends of the CDR3 on it are uncertain; the CDR3 is the one TCRdb lists. The chain carries TRBV7-2 and TRBJ1-2; TRBD1, as called in the table, went unchecked against the DNA. Germline CDR1 SGHTA, CDR2 FQGNSA. The CDR3 is 20 residues long, counting both termini. CDR3 region: CASSIYLCSVLPGTEYGYTF.